These 20 T cell receptor beta chains were sequenced from one sample in a study of cytomegalovirus exposure and HLA in healthy donors. PCR amplification relied on 60 Vbeta primers (plus 13 Jbeta primers). Sequenced by immunoSEQ multiplex PCR; TCRdb stores in-frame clones only, minus some. Of hundreds of thousands of clones in the sample, more than 70% were seen once. Sequencing was performed on PBMCs. These receptor sequences come from a boy aged 10-17 years in good health and CMV-seronegative.

The chain recombines TRBV2 with TRBJ2-5, with 8 bases that match TRBD2. Germline-derived CDR1 and CDR2 are SNHLY and FYNNEI. The V and J ends lost 6 bases and 4 bases, in that order; junction bases with no gene match: 7. The CDR3 runs to 14 residues. CDR3 nucleotides: TGTGCCAGCAGGGAGCGGGAGAGTCGAGAGACCCAGTACTTC. Translating gives CASRERESRETQYF. The entire variable domain, with the rest obtained from reference TRBV2 and TRBJ2-5, is as follows: EPEVTQTPSHQVTQMGQEVILRCVPISNHLYFYWYRQILGQKVEFLVSFYNNEISEKSEIFDDQFSVERPDGSNFTLKIRSTKLEDSAMYFCASRERESRETQYFGPGTRLLVL.

This sequence joins TRBV5-1 and TRBJ1-4; 8 nucleotides match TRBD1. The CDR3 spans 15 residues. With 4 bases clipped from V and 6 bases from J, the junction kept 8 bases outside the gene matches. Germline values: CDR1 SGHRS, CDR2 YFSETQ. The CDR3 protein is CASSLQGARDEKLFF. Here the CDR3 DNA reads TGCGCCAGCAGCCTTCAGGGGGCGAGGGATGAAAAACTGTTTTTT.

With respect to this clone: At one of its ends the junction is not consistent with the germline gene, which may arise from a read error. This chain uses TRBV2 with TRBJ2-5; TRBD1 is a possible D gene (6 bases). The CDR3 runs 16 residues. CDR1 and CDR2 (germline): SNHLY, FYNNEI. CDR3 in amino acids: CASTELAQGVRETQYF. In DNA form, the CDR3 reads TGTGCCAGCACTGAATTGGCACAGGGCGTTAGGGAGACCCAGTACTTC.

The chain employs TRBV7-9 and TRBJ1-2, with D hard to call. V lost 1 base and J 1 base, leaving 7 bases between the germline ends. This CDR3 comprises 14 residues. Germline V gives CDR1 SEHNR, CDR2 FQNEAQ (reference sequence). CDR3 nucleotides: TGTGCCAGCAGCTTAGAACCAGATAACTATGGCTACACCTTC. Translated: CASSLEPDNYGYTF.

The rearrangement joins TRBV4-1 to TRBJ2-7; perhaps TRBD1 as D (6 bases). Germline V gene data show CDR1 as MGHRA and CDR2 as YSYEKL. There are 15 residues in the CDR3. Trimming took 4 bases from V and 3 from J, leaving 16 bases between them. CDR3 loop: CASSLTAGAYYEQYF. The DNA of the CDR3 is TGCGCCAGCAGCCTGACAGCAGGGGCATACTACGAGCAGTACTTC.

Worth noting for this clone: One end of the junction fails to match germline, which may point to a read error. The genes are TRBV2 and TRBJ1-1, with D maybe TRBD1 (6 bases). Per the germline V gene, CDR1 is SNHLY and CDR2 is FYNNEI. The CDR3 covers 13 residues. CDR3 in amino acids: CARSGGPSENAFF. The CDR3 DNA reads as TGTGCCAGGAGTGGGGGCCCAAGTGAGAATGCTTTCTTT.

CDR3 coding DNA: TGTGCCAGCAGCTTGGGAGGGGTCTCGGGAGCTTTAGAACGTGAAGCTTTCTTT. Protein sequence: CASSLGGVSGALEREAFF. The J gene is TRBJ1-1, the V gene TRBV5-4; maybe TRBD1 (5 bases). This CDR3 comprises 18 residues. V was clipped by 0 bases and J by 7 bases, with 25 bases between them. Germline assignment: CDR1 SGHNT and CDR2 YYREEE (reference sequence).

The chain uses TRBV21-1 and TRBJ1-5. TRBV21-1 is a listed pseudogene. The length of the CDR3 is 11 residues. CDR3 in DNA: TGTGCCAGCACCGATCCCTACCCCCAGCATTTT. It yields the protein CASTDPYPQHF.

The chain is built from TRBV29-1 and TRBJ2-3, with D possibly TRBD2 on 7 matching bases. The V end was cut by 6 bases, the J end by 3 bases, with 13 bases between. CDR1 SQVTM and CDR2 ANQGSEA come from the germline V gene. The CDR3 runs to 13 residues. The CDR3 coding sequence is TGCAGCGTAGCGGGAAGGGGGACAGATACGCAGTATTTT. It encodes CSVAGRGTDTQYF.

The chain recombines TRBV11-2 with TRBJ1-1; perhaps TRBD1 as D (5 bases). CDR1 and CDR2 from the germline V gene are SGHAT and FQNNGV. V was shortened by 6 bases and J by 0 bases, with 11 bases between the two germline ends. The CDR3 totals 14 residues. CDR3 sequence: CASRGLEMNTEAFF. The CDR3 DNA reads TGTGCCAGCAGGGGGCTGGAGATGAACACTGAAGCTTTCTTT.

This clone has at least ten counts. This rearrangement joins TRBV19 to TRBJ1-1; D unresolved. Germline loops: CDR1 LNHDA, CDR2 SQIVND (reference sequence). Trimming pared 10 bases from V and 3 bases from J, leaving 9 bases between. The CDR3 sequence is 11 residues long. CDR3 amino acids: CATREDTEAFF. The CDR3 bases are TGTGCCACGAGGGAGGACACTGAAGCTTTCTTT.

The chain links TRBV5-5 to TRBJ1-2; D gene unclear. This CDR3 contains 17 residues. Germline V gives CDR1 SGHKS, CDR2 YYEKEE (reference sequence). Trimming took 0 bases from V and 4 from J, leaving 19 bases between them. CDR3 in DNA: TGTGCCAGCAGCTTGGATCCTACGGGGAGGTTGACCTATGGCTACACCTTC. It encodes CASSLDPTGRLTYGYTF.

The chain combines TRBV27 with TRBJ2-7; 8 bases line up with TRBD2. V shed 5 bases and J 0 bases; nucleotides not matched to a gene: 9. The CDR3 is 16 residues long. Germline CDR1 and CDR2: MNHEY and SMNVEV (reference sequence). Here the CDR3 DNA reads TGTGCCAGCAGTCGCGCTAGCGGGTCTCGCTCCTACGAGCAGTACTTC. This sequence encodes CASSRASGSRSYEQYF.

This clone showed up just once. V is TRBV11-3 and J is TRBJ1-1; no reliable D call. This CDR3 contains 15 residues. Trimming removed 0 bases from V and 2 bases from J, with 10 bases in between. CDR1 and CDR2 (germline): SGHNT, YENEEA. CDR3 DNA: TGTGCCAGCAGCTTAGAAAAACAGACAAACACTGAAGCTTTCTTT. Protein: CASSLEKQTNTEAFF.

The chain uses TRBV2 and TRBJ2-1, with 12 bases identical to TRBD2. Germline V gene data show CDR1 as SNHLY and CDR2 as FYNNEI. The CDR3 runs 13 residues. Trimming at V came to 10 bases and at J to 9 bases, leaving 7 bases not matched to a gene. CDR3: CATSPGLAGEQFF. The CDR3 coding sequence is TGTGCCACCTCCCCGGGACTAGCGGGTGAGCAGTTCTTC. Full variable domain (missing parts from reference TRBV2 and TRBJ2-1): EPEVTQTPSHQVTQMGQEVILRCVPISNHLYFYWYRQILGQKVEFLVSFYNNEISEKSEIFDDQFSVERPDGSNFTLKIRSTKLEDSAMYFCATSPGLAGEQFFGPGTRLTVL.

The chain joins TRBV18 to TRBJ1-1, with TRBD1 matching over 9 bases. J gave up 2 bases and V 0 bases, and 4 bases lay outside the gene matches. The germline CDR1 and CDR2 sequences are KGHSH and LQKENI. This CDR3 is 16 amino acids long. CDR3 sequence: CASSPPDRGLNTEAFF. The CDR3 bases are TGTGCCAGCTCACCACCGGACAGGGGCTTAAACACTGAAGCTTTCTTT.

This clone appeared once. This chain joins TRBV19 and TRBJ2-3; D is perhaps TRBD2 (6 bases). V was pared by 4 bases and J by 6 bases, with 11 bases between. CDR3 length: 13 residues. Germline V gene data show CDR1 as LNHDA and CDR2 as SQIVND (reference sequence). For the CDR3, the DNA is TGTGCCAGTAGTAGGAAAAGCGGGGATACGCAGTATTTT. Amino acids: CASSRKSGDTQYF.

J is TRBJ2-2 and V is TRBV5-1; weak D call: TRBD2 (7 bases). The germline gives CDR1 SGHRS, CDR2 YFSETQ. This CDR3 has 15 residues. The germline V and J ends were trimmed by 0 bases and 6 bases, with 12 bases remaining between them. CDR3 DNA sequence: TGCGCCAGCAGCTTGGCGCTAGGGGGGGCCGGGGAGCTGTTTTTT. Translation gives CASSLALGGAGELFF.

The CDR3 region is CASSLTTSGYTGELFF. The CDR3 DNA reads TGTGCCAGCAGCCTCACTACTAGCGGATACACCGGGGAGCTGTTTTTT. The gene calls are TRBV11-2 and TRBJ2-2; 8 positions agree with TRBD2. CDR1 and CDR2 from the germline V gene are SGHAT and FQNNGV. V was clipped by 5 bases and J by 3 bases; unmatched bases: 8. CDR3 length: 16 residues.

The chain links TRBV9 to TRBJ2-2, with D hard to call. The CDR3 is 14 residues long. Looked up from germline, CDR1 is SGDLS and CDR2 is YYNGEE. V lost 0 bases and J lost 1, with 4 bases in between. The CDR3 loop is CASSVAQNTGELFF. The CDR3 DNA reads TGTGCCAGCAGCGTAGCACAGAACACCGGGGAGCTGTTTTTT.